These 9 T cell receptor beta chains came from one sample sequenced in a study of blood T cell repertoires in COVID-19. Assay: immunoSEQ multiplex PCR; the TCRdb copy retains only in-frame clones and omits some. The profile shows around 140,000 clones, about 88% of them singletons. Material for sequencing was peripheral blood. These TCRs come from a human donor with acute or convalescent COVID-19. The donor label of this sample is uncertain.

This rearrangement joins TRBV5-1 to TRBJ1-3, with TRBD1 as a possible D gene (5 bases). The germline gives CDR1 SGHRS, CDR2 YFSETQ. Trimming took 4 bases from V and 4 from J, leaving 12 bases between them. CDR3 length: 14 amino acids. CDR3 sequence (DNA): TGCGCCAGCAGCCCGGGGGGAGTCGGAAACACCATATATTTT. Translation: CASSPGGVGNTIYF. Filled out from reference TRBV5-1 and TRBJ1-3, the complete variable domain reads KAGVTQTPRYLIKTRGQQVTLSCSPISGHRSVSWYQQTPGQGLQFLFEYFSETQRNKGNFPGRFSGRQFSNSRSEMNVSTLELGDSALYLCASSPGGVGNTIYFGEGSWLTVV.

CDR3 in amino acids: CASSYAQGNTIYF. The DNA for the CDR3 is TGTGCCAGCAGTTACGCCCAGGGAAACACCATATATTTT. The rearrangement joins TRBV6-2 or TRBV6-3 to TRBJ1-3; D is undetermined. V lost 2 bases and J lost 4, with 6 bases in between. CDR1 MNHEY and CDR2 SVGEGT come from the germline V gene. CDR3 length: 13 residues.

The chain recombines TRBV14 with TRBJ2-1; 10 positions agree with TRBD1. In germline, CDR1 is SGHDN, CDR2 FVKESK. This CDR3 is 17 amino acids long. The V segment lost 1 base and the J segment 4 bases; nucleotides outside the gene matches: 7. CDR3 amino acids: CASSQAGTGALYNEQFF. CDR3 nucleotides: TGTGCCAGCAGCCAAGCGGGGACAGGGGCCCTATACAATGAGCAGTTCTTC. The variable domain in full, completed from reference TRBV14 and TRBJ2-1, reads EAGVTQFPSHSVIEKGQTVTLRCDPISGHDNLYWYRRVMGKEIKFLLHFVKESKQDESGMPNNRFLAERTGGTYSTLKVQPAELEDSGVYFCASSQAGTGALYNEQFFGPGTRLTVL.

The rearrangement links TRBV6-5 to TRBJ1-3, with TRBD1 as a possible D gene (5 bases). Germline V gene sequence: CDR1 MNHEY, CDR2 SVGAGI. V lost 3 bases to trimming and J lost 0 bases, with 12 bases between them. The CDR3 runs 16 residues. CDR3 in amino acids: CASSYTPGDSGNTIYF. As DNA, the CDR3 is TGTGCCAGCAGTTATACCCCGGGGGACTCTGGAAACACCATATATTTT.

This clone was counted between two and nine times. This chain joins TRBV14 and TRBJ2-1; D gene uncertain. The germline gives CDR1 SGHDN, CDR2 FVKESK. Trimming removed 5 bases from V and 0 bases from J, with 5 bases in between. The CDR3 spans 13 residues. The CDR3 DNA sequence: TGTGCCAGCAGCGGCGGCTCCTACAATGAGCAGTTCTTC. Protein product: CASSGGSYNEQFF.

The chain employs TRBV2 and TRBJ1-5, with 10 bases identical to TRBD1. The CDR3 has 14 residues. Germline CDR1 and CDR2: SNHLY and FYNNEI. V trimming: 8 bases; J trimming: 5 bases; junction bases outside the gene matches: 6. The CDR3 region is CASRPGQGYQPQHF. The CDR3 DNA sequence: TGTGCCAGCCGACCGGGACAGGGGTATCAGCCCCAGCATTTT.

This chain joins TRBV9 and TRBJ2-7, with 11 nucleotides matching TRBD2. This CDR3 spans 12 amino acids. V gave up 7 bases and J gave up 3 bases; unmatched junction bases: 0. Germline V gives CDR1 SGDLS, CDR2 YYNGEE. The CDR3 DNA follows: TGTGCCAGCGGGACTAGCGGCTACGAGCAGTACTTC. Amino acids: CASGTSGYEQYF.

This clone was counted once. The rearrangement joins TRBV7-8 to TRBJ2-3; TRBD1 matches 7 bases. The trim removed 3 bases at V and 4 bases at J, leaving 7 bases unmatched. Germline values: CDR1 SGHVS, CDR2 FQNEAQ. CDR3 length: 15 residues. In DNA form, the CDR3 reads TGTGCCAGCAGCTTCCGACAGGGTTTAGCAGATACGCAGTATTTT. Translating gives CASSFRQGLADTQYF.

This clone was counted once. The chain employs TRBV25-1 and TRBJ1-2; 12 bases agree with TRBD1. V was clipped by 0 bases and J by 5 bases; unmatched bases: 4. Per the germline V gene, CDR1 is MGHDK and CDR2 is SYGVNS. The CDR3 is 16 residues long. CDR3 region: CASSEYGTGGLYGYTF. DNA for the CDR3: TGTGCCAGCAGTGAATATGGGACAGGGGGCTTATATGGCTACACCTTC.